Below, 27 T cell receptor beta chains from the same sample are listed, as sequenced in a study of regulatory T cells in long-lasting Graves disease. Arm-PCR of CDR3 regions with iRepertoire HTBI primers generated TCR beta libraries. TCRdb ran MiXCR on the multiplex PCR reads and lists one entry per CDR3 protein. The repertoire has about 400,000 distinct CDR3 sequences, 15% to 20% of them found once; the top ten carry around 21%. As to time point: newly diagnosed GD, antithyroid drugs for less than 3 months. RNA extracted from PBMCs served as the sequencing template. The same data also contributed to another study, on T cells in Graves' hyperthyroidism and ophthalmopathy.

The starting material was peripheral blood mononuclear cells (PBMCs), obtained at new diagnosis, from a patient treated with antithyroid drugs. Receptors originate from a woman aged 18-30 years with Graves disease.

This chain connects TRBV12-3 or TRBV12-4 to TRBJ1-3; 7 bases agree with TRBD1. The trim removed 6 bases at V and 0 bases at J, leaving 5 bases unmatched. This CDR3 is built from 15 residues. CDR3 bases: TGTGCCAGCAGCACATGGACAGGCTCTGGAAACACCATATATTTT. Protein product: CASSTWTGSGNTIYF.

In this sample, this clonotype turned up many times. The DNA for the CDR3 is TGCAGCGTTACTACAGGGTCAGGAGGGGCCAACGTCCTGACTTTC. Translated: CSVTTGSGGANVLTF. The chain uses TRBV29-1 and TRBJ2-6; D possibly corresponds to TRBD1 (6 bases). Trimming removed 5 bases at V and 4 bases at J, with 15 bases between. The CDR3 is 15 amino acids. Germline V gene lookup returns CDR1 SQVTM and CDR2 ANQGSEA.

This clonotype was seen only a few times. The chain combines TRBV24-1 with TRBJ2-4; 9 nucleotides agree with TRBD2. Trimming cost V 2 bases and J 8 bases; bases outside gene matches: 3. CDR1 is KGHDR and CDR2 is SFDVKD in the germline V gene. The CDR3 extends over 14 amino acids. DNA for the CDR3: TGTGCCACCAGTGATTCGGCTAGCGGGGACATTCAGTACTTC. This sequence encodes CATSDSASGDIQYF.

V gene TRBV4-1 combines with J gene TRBJ1-5; D call uncertain. Germline values: CDR1 MGHRA, CDR2 YSYEKL. The CDR3 is 16 residues long. Trimming took 0 bases from V and 6 from J, leaving 15 bases between them. CDR3 nucleotide sequence: TGCGCCAGCAGCCAAGATGGAGTACCGTTCGCTCAGCCCCAGCATTTT. Protein sequence: CASSQDGVPFAQPQHF.

The rearrangement links TRBV19 to TRBJ1-1; TRBD1 matches 8 bases. The CDR3 consists of 13 residues. The V segment lost 7 bases and the J segment 4 bases; nucleotides outside the gene matches: 5. Germline V gives CDR1 LNHDA, CDR2 SQIVND (reference sequence). This chain's CDR3 is CASNRQGSTEAFF. As DNA, the CDR3 is TGTGCCAGTAATCGACAGGGGAGCACTGAAGCTTTCTTT.

Many counts were recorded for this clonotype. V is TRBV9 and J is TRBJ2-7; weak D call: TRBD1 (6 bases). V was clipped by 0 bases and J by 7 bases, with 14 bases between them. The CDR3 totals 14 residues. Germline V gives CDR1 SGDLS, CDR2 YYNGEE. CDR3 DNA: TGTGCCAGCAGCGTAGGGCAGGGGCCGGGAGAGCAGTACTTC. Amino acid sequence: CASSVGQGPGEQYF.

This clonotype was counted only a few times. The genes are TRBV19 and TRBJ1-4; tentative D call: TRBD1 (5 bases). The CDR3 loop spans 17 amino acids. Germline assignment: CDR1 LNHDA and CDR2 SQIVND (reference sequence). V was trimmed by 5 bases and J by 3 bases, leaving 19 bases between them. The CDR3 DNA follows: TGTGCCAGTAGTGCCCAGGACACCCTGGGGCCTAATGAAAAACTGTTTTTT. Translated: CASSAQDTLGPNEKLFF.

This clonotype was seen repeatedly, ten times or more. V usage is TRBV5-1 and J usage is TRBJ2-1; D possibly corresponds to TRBD2 (6 bases). The CDR3 runs 14 residues. Germline CDR1 SGHRS, CDR2 YFSETQ. V lost 0 bases and J lost 9, with 13 bases in between. The CDR3 region is CASSLDLEGTEQFF. Written as DNA, the CDR3 is TGCGCCAGCAGCTTGGATTTGGAGGGCACTGAGCAGTTCTTC.

This clonotype occurred a few times. The V gene is TRBV9, the J gene TRBJ2-1, with D perhaps TRBD2 (6 bases). Trimming cost V 5 bases and J 10 bases, with 16 bases left between them. CDR1 and CDR2 from the germline V gene are SGDLS and YYNGEE. The CDR3 is 13 residues long. As DNA, the CDR3 is TGTGCCAGCAGTCAACTAGGGGCGGGGGAGCAGTTCTTC. It yields the protein CASSQLGAGEQFF. Supplemented by reference TRBV9 and TRBJ2-1, the full variable domain reads DSGVTQTPKHLITATGQRVTLRCSPRSGDLSVYWYQQSLDQGLQFLIQYYNGEERAKGNILERFSAQQFPDLHSELNLSSLELGDSALYFCASSQLGAGEQFFGPGTRLTVL.

Ten or more counts support this clonotype. The chain carries TRBV3-1 and TRBJ2-5; D unresolved. Trimming removed 3 bases at V and 2 bases at J, with 10 bases between. Germline V lookup: CDR1 LGHDT, CDR2 YNNKEL (reference sequence). The CDR3 is made up of 14 amino acids. In nucleotides, the CDR3 is TGTGCCAGCAGCCAGTCGACCATACAAGAGACCCAGTACTTC. This codes for CASSQSTIQETQYF.

The sample holds a few counts of this clonotype. V usage is TRBV6-2 or TRBV6-3 and J usage is TRBJ1-2; 8 positions match TRBD1. J was trimmed by 4 bases and V by 5 bases; bases with no gene match: 9. CDR3 length: 15 residues. CDR1 is MNHEY, CDR2 SVGEGT, per germline. The CDR3: CASSQTGASVYGYTF. DNA of the CDR3: TGTGCCAGCAGTCAGACAGGGGCCTCCGTCTATGGCTACACCTTC.

This clonotype was picked up many times. The chain joins TRBV12-3 or TRBV12-4 to TRBJ2-1; weak D call: TRBD2 (6 bases). V shed 3 bases and J shed 9 bases, with 18 bases lying between them. This CDR3 has 15 amino acids. The CDR3 nucleotides are TGTGCCAGCAGTTTGAGTAGCGGCCTGGTAGCTGAGCAGTTCTTC. Its translation: CASSLSSGLVAEQFF.

This clonotype was observed many times. The chain combines TRBV4-2 with TRBJ2-7; 9 bases are shared with TRBD2. CDR1 LGHNA and CDR2 YNFKEQ come from the germline V gene. CDR3 length: 17 residues. V shed 0 bases and J 3 bases; nucleotides not matched to a gene: 9. CDR3 bases: TGTGCCAGCAGCCAAGATGTAGCGGGAGCCGGCCGCTACGAGCAGTACTTC. Translating gives CASSQDVAGAGRYEQYF.

This clonotype was seen a few times. The chain links TRBV7-9 to TRBJ1-2, with 8 bases lining up with TRBD1. The CDR3 is 14 residues long. Germline V gene lookup returns CDR1 SEHNR and CDR2 FQNEAQ (reference sequence). The trim removed 4 bases at V and 5 bases at J, leaving 6 bases unmatched. CDR3 DNA sequence: TGTGCCAGCAGCTATCCGGGACAGGAGTATGGCTACACCTTC. It translates to CASSYPGQEYGYTF.

This clonotype was recorded many times. The rearrangement uses TRBV20-1 and TRBJ1-3; D unclear. The germline V gene encodes CDR1 DFQATT and CDR2 SNEGSKA (reference sequence). This CDR3 has 14 amino acids. Trimming took 3 bases from V and 0 from J, leaving 9 bases between them. The CDR3 region has the DNA TGCAGTGCTAGTTATCGGGGCTCTGGAAACACCATATATTTT. It encodes CSASYRGSGNTIYF.

Worth noting for this clonotype: One end of the junction fails to match germline, which may point to a read error. This chain joins TRBV10-3 and TRBJ2-3, with no clear D. The better agreement between TRBJ2-1 and the DNA end casts doubt on the J call. Germline CDR1 and CDR2: ENHRY and SYGVKD. CDR3 length: 13 residues. CDR3: CAIRSQSHNGQFF. Here the CDR3 DNA reads TGTGCCATCAGGTCCCAATCCCACAATGGGCAGTTCTTC.

This clonotype was found a few times. The chain couples TRBV18 to TRBJ2-1; D uncertain. This CDR3 region has 15 residues. Germline V gene data show CDR1 as KGHSH and CDR2 as LQKENI. V lost 0 bases to trimming and J lost 3 bases, with 9 bases between them. CDR3 sequence: CASSPPLKVYNEQFF. CDR3 in DNA: TGTGCCAGCTCACCACCTCTCAAAGTCTACAATGAGCAGTTCTTC.

CDR3 loop: CASRDQGRLFF. In DNA form, the CDR3 reads TGTGCCAGCCGGGATCAGGGTCGACTGTTTTTT. J is TRBJ1-4 and V is TRBV6-1; possible D gene TRBD1, 5 bases. The length of the CDR3 is 11 residues. The ends were cut back, 8 bases at V and 13 bases at J, with 14 bases in the middle. In germline, CDR1 is MNHNS, CDR2 SASEGT.

Ten or more counts support this clonotype. The V and J genes are TRBV6-1 and TRBJ1-2; tentatively, D is TRBD1 (6 bases). Germline CDR1 MNHNS, CDR2 SASEGT. The germline V and J ends were trimmed by 10 bases and 2 bases, with 17 bases remaining between them. This CDR3 spans 14 amino acids. The CDR3 DNA follows: TGTGCCACTAACGGGGGGGGGGCGAACTATGGCTACACCTTC. Translating it yields CATNGGGANYGYTF.

This clonotype was counted many times. V gene TRBV2 combines with J gene TRBJ1-6; a possible D gene is TRBD1 (5 bases). CDR3 length equals 15 residues. The V and J ends lost 3 bases and 6 bases respectively, with 12 bases between them. Germline-derived CDR1 and CDR2 are SNHLY and FYNNEI. CDR3 DNA: TGTGCCAGCAGTGAGATTTTGGGGGGTAATTCACCCCTCCACTTT. Amino acids: CASSEILGGNSPLHF. The entire variable domain, with the rest obtained from reference TRBV2 and TRBJ1-6, is as follows: EPEVTQTPSHQVTQMGQEVILRCVPISNHLYFYWYRQILGQKVEFLVSFYNNEISEKSEIFDDQFSVERPDGSNFTLKIRSTKLEDSAMYFCASSEILGGNSPLHFGNGTRLTVT.

This clonotype was observed many times. The rearrangement links TRBV7-9 to TRBJ2-7, with 9 bases matching TRBD1. The CDR3 length is 15 residues. Trimming cost V 5 bases and J 0 bases; bases outside gene matches: 5. Germline CDR1 and CDR2: SEHNR and FQNEAQ (reference sequence). The CDR3 DNA is TGTGCCAGCAGCCCGACAGGGGGTTCCTCCTACGAGCAGTACTTC. Its translation is CASSPTGGSSYEQYF.

This clonotype was picked up many times. The chain recombines TRBV5-6 with TRBJ1-1, with a weak D call TRBD1 (5 bases). The CDR3 loop spans 14 amino acids. The germline V gene has CDR1 SGHDT and CDR2 YYEEEE. V was pared by 2 bases and J by 4 bases, with 12 bases between. CDR3 sequence (DNA): TGTGCCAGCAGCTTTGAGGGGTGGGTCACTGAAGCTTTCTTT. Translated, it gives CASSFEGWVTEAFF.

This clonotype appeared many times. This rearrangement joins TRBV7-9 to TRBJ2-3; 7 positions agree with TRBD2. V trimming: 1 base; J trimming: 0 bases; junction bases outside the gene matches: 4. CDR1 SEHNR and CDR2 FQNEAQ come from the germline V gene (reference sequence). The CDR3 runs to 16 residues. The CDR3 here is CASSLESSGSTDTQYF. The CDR3 DNA reads TGTGCCAGCAGCTTAGAGAGTAGCGGGAGCACAGATACGCAGTATTTT. Variable domain in full (rest from reference TRBV7-9 and TRBJ2-3): DTGVSQNPRHKITKRGQNVTFRCDPISEHNRLYWYRQTLGQGPEFLTYFQNEAQLEKSRLLSDRFSAERPKGSFSTLEIQRTEQGDSAMYLCASSLESSGSTDTQYFGPGTRLTVL.

Remarks on this clonotype: Since a far larger clone is one base different, this is likely a read error. The chain has TRBV11-3 and TRBJ1-5; D is ambiguous. V lost 1 base and J lost 6, with 10 bases in between. This CDR3 is 14 amino acids long. Germline V gives CDR1 SGHNT, CDR2 YENEEA. Written as DNA, the CDR3 is TGTGCCAGCAGCTTAGGGCCGGGAACTCAGCCCCAGCATTTT. This translates into CASSLGPGTQPQHF.

This clonotype was seen a handful of times. This probably arose from a read error, given a far larger clone one base away. The J gene is TRBJ2-7, the V gene TRBV5-5, with TRBD2 matching over 10 bases. Germline trimming cut 4 bases from V and 3 bases from J; bases unmatched to any gene: 4. The CDR3 totals 14 residues. Germline V gene lookup returns CDR1 SGHKS and CDR2 YYEKEE (reference sequence). The CDR3 coding sequence is TGTGCCAGCAGCACCGGGACTAGCGTCTACGAGCAGTACTTC. Its translation is CASSTGTSVYEQYF.

As for this clonotype: The CDR3 carries no conserved terminal phenylalanine or tryptophan, so it likely arises from a read error. This chain uses TRBV2 with TRBJ1-6, with D perhaps TRBD1 (5 bases). V dropped 6 bases and J dropped 10 bases, with 13 bases sitting between them. The length of the CDR3 is 13 residues. Germline V gene data show CDR1 as SNHLY and CDR2 as FYNNEI. The DNA for the CDR3 is TGTGCCAGCAGCGGGGGAGGCGGCTCACCCCTCCACTCT. Translated, it gives CASSGGGGSPLHS.

V is TRBV30 and J is TRBJ2-2, with a weak D call TRBD1 (8 bases). Germline CDR1 GTSNPN, CDR2 SVGIG (reference sequence). The V gene lost 0 bases and the J gene lost 3 bases, with 17 bases spanning the gap. The length of the CDR3 is 17 residues. The CDR3 sequence: CAWSVTGGAGDTGELFF. The DNA of the CDR3 is TGTGCCTGGAGTGTCACAGGGGGGGCGGGTGACACCGGGGAGCTGTTTTTT.